This T cell receptor (beta chain) was found in a study of monozygotic twins with inflammatory bowel disease (dated by TCRdb to between 2018 and 2020). Concerning the study at large: A total of 28 monozygotic twin pairs were included in the full study, comprising nine German pairs (four IBD-concordant, five IBD-discordant) and 19 IBD-discordant Danish pairs. Disease-associated traits were sought mainly through comparisons between IBD patients and their genetically identical healthy co-twins within discordant pairs. Each individual had, on average, about 151 000 unique TCRalpha sequences and 181 000 unique TCRbeta sequences available for analysis. On the study overall, not on this receptor specifically: Differing immunosuppressive treatments among patients may have added background noise and inter-individual variability to the repertoires. TCRbeta repertoire diversity, by inverse Simpson index, was decreased in IBD patients compared with their healthy co-twins. Repertoire similarity did not differ between concordant and discordant twins, which could be due to limited statistical power. Compared with healthy twins, IBD patients shared fewer clonotypes with other individuals, and the difference was most pronounced in patients with signs of disease activity. Different T cell subtypes could not be distinguished in the analysis. The results gave no support for a single strong signal or clonotype linked to IBD.

From each donor, a roughly 2.6 ml peripheral blood sample was collected into PAXgene tubes and stored at -80 degrees C. Without T cell sorting, total RNA was isolated from whole blood using the PAXgene blood miRNA kit on an automated QIAcube. Peripheral blood from monozygotic twin pairs concordant or discordant for inflammatory bowel disease was subjected to deep TCRalpha and TCRbeta repertoire profiling with unique molecular barcoding. Smoking habits were recorded for all twin pairs, and each individual was classified as a current, former or never smoker. Library preparation was by 5' RACE. Each TCR library was prepared from about 4,000 ng of total RNA. cDNA was synthesized with SMARTScribe reverse transcriptase in eight separate reactions per sample. Unique molecular identifiers containing a 6-nucleotide sample barcode were introduced through template switching during cDNA synthesis. Amplification of TCRalpha and TCRbeta cDNA involved two nested PCRs of 16 and 9 cycles, and each PCR was followed by bead purification. Before amplification, cDNA was treated with uracil DNA-glycosylase and purified using the QIAquick PCR purification kit. The second PCR added Illumina TruSeq-compatible adapters along with sample-specific barcodes. Library quality and concentration were checked on TapeStation and Qubit, and libraries were pooled at 5 to 6.5 ng each. Pooled libraries were sequenced on an Illumina HiSeq2500 single-index Rapid Run with 2 x 100 bp reads and custom sequencing primers. The paper's processing steps were these. PCR and sequencing errors were corrected by UMI-based consensus assembly using MiGEC version 1.2.6. MiXCR version 2.1.1 was used to carry out V(D)J alignment, clonotype assembly and CDR3 extraction. Normalisation of gene usage, clonotype sharing and MAIT/NKT TCR abundance was achieved by analysing the top 1000, 10 000 and 20 000 clonotypes per sample. After downsampling to 27 000 UMIs, diversity was calculated as the inverse Simpson index using the vegan R package. Statistical testing used paired Mann-Whitney U tests on the discordant twin pairs and applied Benjamini-Hochberg correction for multiple testing. Each entry corresponds to one CDR3 protein sequence from reads that TCRdb reprocessed, and DNA is not given. V and J calls and clone size were set by TCRdb, not the authors. The sample has some 170,000 distinct CDR3 sequences on record. Less than 8% of the sample comes from the top ten.

Measured from the cysteine to the phenylalanine, the CDR3 is 14 residues long. DNA is not recorded here. The CDR1 and CDR2 encoded by the germline V gene are SGHRS and YFSETQ. For this clonotype: It lacks a known antigen.

The sequencing sample was made of blood. The receptor was isolated from a human donor with ulcerative colitis or Crohn's disease, or a healthy co-twin of an affected twin (not recorded which). This chain is built from TRBV5-1 and TRBJ1-1; TCRdb's D gene call, TRBD1, goes unchecked for lack of DNA. The CDR3 corresponds to CASMPRTGNTEAFF.